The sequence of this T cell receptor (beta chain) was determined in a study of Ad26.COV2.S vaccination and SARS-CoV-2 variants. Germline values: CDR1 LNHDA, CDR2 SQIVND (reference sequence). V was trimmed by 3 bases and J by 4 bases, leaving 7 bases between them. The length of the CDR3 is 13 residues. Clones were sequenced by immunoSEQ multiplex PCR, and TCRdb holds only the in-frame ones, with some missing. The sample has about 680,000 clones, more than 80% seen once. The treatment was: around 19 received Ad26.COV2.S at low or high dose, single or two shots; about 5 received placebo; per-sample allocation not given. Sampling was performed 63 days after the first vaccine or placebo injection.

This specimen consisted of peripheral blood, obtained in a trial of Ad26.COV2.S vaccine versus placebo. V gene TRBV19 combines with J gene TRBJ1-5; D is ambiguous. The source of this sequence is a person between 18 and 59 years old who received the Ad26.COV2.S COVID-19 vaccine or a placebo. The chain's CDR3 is CASSMAPNQPQHF. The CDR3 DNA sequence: TGTGCCAGTAGTATGGCGCCAAATCAGCCCCAGCATTTT.